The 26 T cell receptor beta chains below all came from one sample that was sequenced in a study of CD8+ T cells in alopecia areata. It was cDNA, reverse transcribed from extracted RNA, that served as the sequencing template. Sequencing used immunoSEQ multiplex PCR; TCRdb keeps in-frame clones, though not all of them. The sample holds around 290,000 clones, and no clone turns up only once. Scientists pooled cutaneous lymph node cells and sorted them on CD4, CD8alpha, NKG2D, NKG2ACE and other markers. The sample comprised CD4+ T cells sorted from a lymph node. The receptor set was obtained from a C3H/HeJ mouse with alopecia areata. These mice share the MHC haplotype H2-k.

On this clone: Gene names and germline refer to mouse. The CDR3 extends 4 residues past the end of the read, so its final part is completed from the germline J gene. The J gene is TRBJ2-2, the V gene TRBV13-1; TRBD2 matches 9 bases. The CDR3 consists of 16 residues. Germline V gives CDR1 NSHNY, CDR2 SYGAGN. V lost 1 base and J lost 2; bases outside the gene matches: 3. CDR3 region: CASSDILGGNTGQLYF. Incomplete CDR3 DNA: TGTGCCAGCAGTGATATCCTGGGGGGGAACACCGGG.

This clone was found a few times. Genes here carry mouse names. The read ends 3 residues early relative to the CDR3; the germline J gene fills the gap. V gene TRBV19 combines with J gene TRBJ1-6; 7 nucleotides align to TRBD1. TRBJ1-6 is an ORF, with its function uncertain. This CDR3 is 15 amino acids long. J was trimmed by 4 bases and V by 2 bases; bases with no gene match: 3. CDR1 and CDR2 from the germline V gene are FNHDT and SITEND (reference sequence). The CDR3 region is CASSIKQGYNSPLYF. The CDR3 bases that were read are TGTGCCAGCAGTATCAAACAGGGGTATAATTCGCCC.

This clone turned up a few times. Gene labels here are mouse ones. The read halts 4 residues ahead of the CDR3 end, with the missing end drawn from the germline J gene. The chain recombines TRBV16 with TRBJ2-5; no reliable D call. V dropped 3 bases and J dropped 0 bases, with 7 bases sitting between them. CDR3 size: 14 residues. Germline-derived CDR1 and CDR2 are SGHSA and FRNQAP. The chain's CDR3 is CASSLTLNQDTQYF. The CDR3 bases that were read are TGTGCAAGCAGCTTGACTCTTAACCAAGAC.

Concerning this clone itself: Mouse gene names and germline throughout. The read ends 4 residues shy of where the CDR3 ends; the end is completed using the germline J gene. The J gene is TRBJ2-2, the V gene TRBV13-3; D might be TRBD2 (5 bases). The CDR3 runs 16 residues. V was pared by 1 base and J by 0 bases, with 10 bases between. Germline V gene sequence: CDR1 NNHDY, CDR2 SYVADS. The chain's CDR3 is CASSDPLGANTGQLYF. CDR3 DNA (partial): TGTGCCAGCAGTGATCCCCTGGGAGCAAACACCGGG.

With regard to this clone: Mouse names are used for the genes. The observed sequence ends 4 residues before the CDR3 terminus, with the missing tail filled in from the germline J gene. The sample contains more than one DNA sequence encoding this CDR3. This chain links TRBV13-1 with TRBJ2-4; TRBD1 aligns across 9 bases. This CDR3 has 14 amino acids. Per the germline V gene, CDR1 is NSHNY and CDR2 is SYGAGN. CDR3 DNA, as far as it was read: TGTGCCAGCAGTGAAGACAGGGGGAGAAAC. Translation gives CASSEDRGRN. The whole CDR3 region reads CASSEDRGRNTLYF.

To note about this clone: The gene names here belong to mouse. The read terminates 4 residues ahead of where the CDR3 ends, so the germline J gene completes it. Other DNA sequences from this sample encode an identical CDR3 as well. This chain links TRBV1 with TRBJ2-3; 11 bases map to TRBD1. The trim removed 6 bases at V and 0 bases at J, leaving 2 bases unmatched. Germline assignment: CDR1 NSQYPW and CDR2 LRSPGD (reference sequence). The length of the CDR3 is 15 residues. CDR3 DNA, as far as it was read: TGCACCTGCAGAGGGACAGGGGGGAGTGCAGAA. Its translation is CTCRGTGGSAE. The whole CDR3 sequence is CTCRGTGGSAETLYF.

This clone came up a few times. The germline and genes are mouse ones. Partial CDR3 DNA: TGTGCCAGCAGTGATGTACAGGGGGCAGAA. Protein product: CASSDVQGAE. The entire CDR3 reads CASSDVQGAETLYF. The V gene is TRBV13-3, the J gene TRBJ2-3; the match to TRBD1 covers 7 bases. The read terminates 4 residues ahead of where the CDR3 ends, so the germline J gene completes it. This CDR3 contains 14 residues. Losses at the gene ends were 0 bases for V and 3 bases for J; bases not matched to a gene: 1. Germline values: CDR1 NNHDY, CDR2 SYVADS.

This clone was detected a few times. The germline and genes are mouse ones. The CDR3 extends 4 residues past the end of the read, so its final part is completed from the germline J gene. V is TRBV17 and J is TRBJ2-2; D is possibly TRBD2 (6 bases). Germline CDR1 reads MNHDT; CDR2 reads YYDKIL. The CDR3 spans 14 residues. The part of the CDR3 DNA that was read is TGTGCTAGCAGTTCCGGCGGGGGGAGCGGG. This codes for CASSSGGGSG. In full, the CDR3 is CASSSGGGSGQLYF.

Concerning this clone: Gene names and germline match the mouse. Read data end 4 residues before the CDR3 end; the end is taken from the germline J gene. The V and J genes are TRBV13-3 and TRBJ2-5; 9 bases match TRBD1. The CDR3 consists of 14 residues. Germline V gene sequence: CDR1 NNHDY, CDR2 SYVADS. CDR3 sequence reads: CASSPDRGGDTQYF. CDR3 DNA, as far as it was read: TGTGCCAGCAGTCCGGACAGGGGTGGAGAC.

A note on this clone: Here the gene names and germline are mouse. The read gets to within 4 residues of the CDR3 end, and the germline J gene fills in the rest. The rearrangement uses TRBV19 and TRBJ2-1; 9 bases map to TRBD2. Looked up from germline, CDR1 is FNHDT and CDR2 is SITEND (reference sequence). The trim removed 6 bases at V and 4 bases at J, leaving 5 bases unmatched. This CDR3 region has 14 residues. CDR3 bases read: TGTGCCAGCACCCCTGGGGGGGTGTATGCT. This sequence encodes CASTPGGVYA. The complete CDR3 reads CASTPGGVYAEQFF.

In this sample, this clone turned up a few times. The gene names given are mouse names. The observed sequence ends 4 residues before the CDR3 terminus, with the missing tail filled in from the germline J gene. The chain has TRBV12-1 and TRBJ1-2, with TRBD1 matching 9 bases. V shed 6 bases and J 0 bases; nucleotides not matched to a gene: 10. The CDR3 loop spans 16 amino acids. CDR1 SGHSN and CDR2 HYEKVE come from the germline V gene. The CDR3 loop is CASQLPGQGANSDYTF. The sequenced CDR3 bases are TGTGCCAGCCAACTCCCGGGACAGGGCGCAAACTCC.

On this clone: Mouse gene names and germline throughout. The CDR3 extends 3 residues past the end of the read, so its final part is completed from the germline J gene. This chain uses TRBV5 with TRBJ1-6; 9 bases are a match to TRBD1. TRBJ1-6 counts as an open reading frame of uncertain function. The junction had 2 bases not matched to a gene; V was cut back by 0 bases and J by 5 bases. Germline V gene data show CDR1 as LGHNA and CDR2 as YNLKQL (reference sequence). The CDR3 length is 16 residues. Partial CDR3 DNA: TGTGCCAGCAGCCAAGAGGGACAGGGCGATAATTCGCCC. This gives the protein CASSQEGQGDNSP. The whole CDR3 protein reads CASSQEGQGDNSPLYF.

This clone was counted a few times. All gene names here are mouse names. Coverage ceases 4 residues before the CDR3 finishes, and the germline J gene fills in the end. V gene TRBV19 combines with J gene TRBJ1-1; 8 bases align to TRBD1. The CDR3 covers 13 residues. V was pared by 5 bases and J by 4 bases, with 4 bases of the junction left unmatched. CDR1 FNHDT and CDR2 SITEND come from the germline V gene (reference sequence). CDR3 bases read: TGTGCCAGCAGGCAGGGGGCTGGCACA. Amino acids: CASRQGAGT. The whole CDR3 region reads CASRQGAGTEVFF.

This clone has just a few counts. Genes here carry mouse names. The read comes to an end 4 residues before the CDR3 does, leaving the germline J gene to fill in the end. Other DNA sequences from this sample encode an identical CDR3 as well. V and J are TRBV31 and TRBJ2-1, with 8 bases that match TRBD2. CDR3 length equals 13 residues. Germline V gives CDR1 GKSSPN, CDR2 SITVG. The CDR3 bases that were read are TGTGCCTGGAGTCTGGGGGGGCGAGCT. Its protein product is CAWSLGGRA. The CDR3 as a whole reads CAWSLGGRAEQFF.

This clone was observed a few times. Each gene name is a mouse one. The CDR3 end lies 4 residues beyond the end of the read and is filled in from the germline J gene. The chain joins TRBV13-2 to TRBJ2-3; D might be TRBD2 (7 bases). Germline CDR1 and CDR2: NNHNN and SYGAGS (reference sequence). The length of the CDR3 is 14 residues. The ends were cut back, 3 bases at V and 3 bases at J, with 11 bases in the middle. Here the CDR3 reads CASGGGARAETLYF. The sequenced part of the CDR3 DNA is TGTGCCAGCGGTGGGGGGGCGCGGGCAGAA.

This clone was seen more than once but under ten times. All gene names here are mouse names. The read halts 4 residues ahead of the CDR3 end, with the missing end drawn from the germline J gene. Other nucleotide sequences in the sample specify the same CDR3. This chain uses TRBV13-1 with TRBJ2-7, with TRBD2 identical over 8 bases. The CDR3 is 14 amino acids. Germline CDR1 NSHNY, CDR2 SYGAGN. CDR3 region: CASSDLGGPYEQYF. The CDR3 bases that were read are TGTGCCAGCAGTGATCTGGGGGGCCCTTAT.

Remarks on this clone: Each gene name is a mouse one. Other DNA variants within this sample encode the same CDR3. CDR3 bases read: TGTGCCAGCAGTGTCCAGGGTCGGGGCACA. It is translated as CASSVQGRGT. The CDR3 as a whole reads CASSVQGRGTEVFF. This chain joins TRBV13-3 and TRBJ1-1; D might be TRBD1 (5 bases). The read terminates 4 residues before the CDR3 end, so the remaining end is supplied by the germline J gene. Germline CDR1 and CDR2: NNHDY and SYVADS. Trimming took 3 bases from V and 4 from J, leaving 13 bases between them. The CDR3 is made up of 14 amino acids.

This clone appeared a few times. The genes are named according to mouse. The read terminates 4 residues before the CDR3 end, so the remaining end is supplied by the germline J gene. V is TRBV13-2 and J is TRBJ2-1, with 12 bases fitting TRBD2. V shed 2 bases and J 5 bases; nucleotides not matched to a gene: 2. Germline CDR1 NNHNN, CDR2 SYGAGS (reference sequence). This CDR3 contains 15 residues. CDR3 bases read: TGTGCCAGCGGTGAGGGACTGGGGGGTAATGCT. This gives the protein CASGEGLGGNA. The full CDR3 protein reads CASGEGLGGNAEQFF.

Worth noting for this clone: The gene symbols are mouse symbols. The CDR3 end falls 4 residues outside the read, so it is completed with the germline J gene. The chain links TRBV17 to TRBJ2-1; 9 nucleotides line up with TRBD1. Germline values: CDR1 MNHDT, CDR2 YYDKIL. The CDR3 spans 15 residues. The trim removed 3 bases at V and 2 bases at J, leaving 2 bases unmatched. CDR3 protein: CASSSRDRDYAEQFF. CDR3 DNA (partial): TGTGCTAGCAGTAGCCGGGACAGGGACTATGCT.

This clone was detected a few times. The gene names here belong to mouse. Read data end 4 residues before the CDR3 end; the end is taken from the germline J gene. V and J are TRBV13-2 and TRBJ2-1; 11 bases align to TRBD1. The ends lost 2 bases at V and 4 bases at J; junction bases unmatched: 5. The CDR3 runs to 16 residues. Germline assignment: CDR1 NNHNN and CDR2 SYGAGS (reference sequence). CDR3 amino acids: CASGEGTGGPYAEQFF. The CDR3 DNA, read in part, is TGTGCCAGCGGTGAGGGGACAGGGGGACCTTATGCT.

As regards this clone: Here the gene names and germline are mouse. The part of the CDR3 DNA that was read is TGTGCCAGCAGCGCAAGGTTCTCCGGG. Translating it yields CASSARFSG. The full CDR3 is CASSARFSGQLYF. The V gene is TRBV13-3, the J gene TRBJ2-2; D unresolved. The CDR3 extends 4 residues past the end of the read, so its final part is completed from the germline J gene. CDR3 size: 13 residues. Germline CDR1 NNHDY, CDR2 SYVADS. V gave up 5 bases and J gave up 6 bases, with 11 bases separating them.

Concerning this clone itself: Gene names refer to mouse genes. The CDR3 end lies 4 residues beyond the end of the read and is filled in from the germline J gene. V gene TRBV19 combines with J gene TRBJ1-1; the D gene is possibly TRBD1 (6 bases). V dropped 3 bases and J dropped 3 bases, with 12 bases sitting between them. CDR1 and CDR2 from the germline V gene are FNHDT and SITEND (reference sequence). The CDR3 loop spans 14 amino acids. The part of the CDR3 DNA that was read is TGTGCCAGCAGTAGGCAGGGGTGGGACACA. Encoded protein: CASSRQGWDT. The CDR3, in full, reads CASSRQGWDTEVFF.

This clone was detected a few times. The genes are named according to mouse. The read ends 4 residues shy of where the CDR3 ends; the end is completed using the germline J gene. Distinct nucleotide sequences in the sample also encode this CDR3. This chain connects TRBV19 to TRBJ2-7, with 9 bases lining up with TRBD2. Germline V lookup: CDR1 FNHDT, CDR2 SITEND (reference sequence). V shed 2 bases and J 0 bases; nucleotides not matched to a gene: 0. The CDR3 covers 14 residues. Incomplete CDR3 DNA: TGTGCCAGCAGTATGACTGGGGGCTCCTAT. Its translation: CASSMTGGSY. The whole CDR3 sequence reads CASSMTGGSYEQYF.

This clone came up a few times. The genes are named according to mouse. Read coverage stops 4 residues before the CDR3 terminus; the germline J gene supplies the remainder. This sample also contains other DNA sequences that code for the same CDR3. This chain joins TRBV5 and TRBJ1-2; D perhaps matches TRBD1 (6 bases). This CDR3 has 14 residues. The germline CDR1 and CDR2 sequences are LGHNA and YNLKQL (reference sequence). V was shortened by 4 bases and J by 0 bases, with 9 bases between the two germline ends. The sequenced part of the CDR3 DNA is TGTGCCAGCAGCCCGACAGGCGCAAACTCC. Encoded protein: CASSPTGANS. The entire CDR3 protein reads CASSPTGANSDYTF.

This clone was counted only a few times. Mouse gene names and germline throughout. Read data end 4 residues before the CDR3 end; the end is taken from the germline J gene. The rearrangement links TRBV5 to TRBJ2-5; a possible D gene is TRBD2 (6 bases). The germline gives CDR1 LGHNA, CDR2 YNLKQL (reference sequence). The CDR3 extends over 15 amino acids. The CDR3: CASSQDWGGWDTQYF. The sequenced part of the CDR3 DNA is TGTGCCAGCAGCCAAGACTGGGGAGGATGGGAC.

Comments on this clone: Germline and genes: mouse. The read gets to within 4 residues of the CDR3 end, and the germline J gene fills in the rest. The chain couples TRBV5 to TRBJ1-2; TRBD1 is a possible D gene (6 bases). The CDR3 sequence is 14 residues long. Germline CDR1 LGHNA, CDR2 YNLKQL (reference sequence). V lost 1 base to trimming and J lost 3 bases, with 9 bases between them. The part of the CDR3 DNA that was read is TGTGCCAGCAGCCAAGTAGGGGGAGACTCC. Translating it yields CASSQVGGDS. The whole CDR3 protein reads CASSQVGGDSDYTF.